Presented here are 21 T cell receptor beta chains from one specimen sequenced in a study of shared T cell receptors in the human thymus. Profiled with immunoSEQ multiplex PCR; TCRdb holds only in-frame clones, not every one. Among about 380,000 clones listed, 95% were seen once. Sequencing was done on a sample of thymocytes. The receptors here all came from a human donor.

The chain uses TRBV6-1 and TRBJ1-5; weak D call: TRBD1 (6 bases). Trimming removed 4 bases at V and 1 base at J, with 11 bases between. Germline assignment: CDR1 MNHNS and CDR2 SASEGT. The CDR3 contains 15 residues. The DNA of the CDR3 is TGTGCCAGCAGTGCCCGGACAGAGAGCAATCAGCCCCAGCATTTT. It is translated as CASSARTESNQPQHF.

The genes are TRBV11-2 and TRBJ2-3, with 8 bases aligning to TRBD2. The CDR3 sequence is 15 residues long. Germline CDR1 SGHAT, CDR2 FQNNGV. V lost 2 bases, J lost 3 bases, and 4 bases stayed unmatched. CDR3 sequence: CASSLLAGGTDTQYF. The CDR3 region has the DNA TGTGCCAGCAGCTTACTCGCGGGAGGAACAGATACGCAGTATTTT.

The rearrangement links TRBV6-4 to TRBJ2-2; TRBD2 matches at 8 bases. J gave up 6 bases and V 8 bases, and 11 bases lay outside the gene matches. CDR3 length: 15 amino acids. Germline V CDR1 and CDR2: MRHNA, SNTAGT. CDR3 in amino acids: CASGDSGSGAGELFF. As DNA, the CDR3 is TGTGCCAGCGGAGACAGCGGGAGCGGTGCCGGGGAGCTGTTTTTT.

The CDR3 DNA is TGTGCCAGCAGCTTACAGGCGGGACTGTTCACCGGGGAGCTGTTTTTT. Protein: CASSLQAGLFTGELFF. The chain couples TRBV7-7 to TRBJ2-2, with a weak D call TRBD2 (6 bases). Trimming took off 2 bases at V and 4 bases at J, with 14 bases between the two ends. Per germline, CDR1 SSHAT and CDR2 FNYEAQ (reference sequence). This CDR3 is built from 16 residues.

This clone was seen only once. This chain connects TRBV11-3 to TRBJ2-1; perhaps D is TRBD1 or TRBD2 (6 bases each). Germline CDR1 and CDR2: SGHNT and YENEEA. Trimming removed 5 bases from V and 10 bases from J, with 21 bases in between. The CDR3 consists of 15 residues. The CDR3 spells CASSPGGWGAEEQFF. The CDR3 region has the DNA TGTGCCAGCAGCCCCGGGGGATGGGGGGCAGAAGAGCAGTTCTTC. Full variable domain (outside the CDR3, taken from reference TRBV11-3 and TRBJ2-1): EAGVVQSPRYKIIEKKQPVAFWCNPISGHNTLYWYLQNLGQGPELLIRYENEEAVDDSQLPKDRFSAERLKGVDSTLKIQPAELGDSAVYLCASSPGGWGAEEQFFGPGTRLTVL.

On this clone: In the same sample, other DNA sequences code for this CDR3. The chain carries TRBV20-1 and TRBJ2-2; D possibly corresponds to TRBD2 (5 bases). The CDR3 has 11 amino acids. V was shortened by 3 bases and J by 6 bases, with 5 bases between the two germline ends. CDR1 and CDR2 (germline): DFQATT, SNEGSKA (reference sequence). The DNA of the CDR3 is TGCAGTGCTAGGGGAGCCGGGGAGCTGTTTTTT. This sequence encodes CSARGAGELFF.

The CDR3 here is CASSPTSPPGHGEDGTGELFF. The DNA of the CDR3 is TGCGCCAGCAGCCCCACGAGTCCGCCGGGACACGGAGAGGACGGCACCGGGGAGCTGTTTTTT. The V gene is TRBV4-1, the J gene TRBJ2-2, with a weak D call TRBD1 (6 bases). Germline V gene data show CDR1 as MGHRA and CDR2 as YSYEKL. This CDR3 comprises 21 residues. The ends were cut back, 4 bases at V and 4 bases at J, with 31 bases in the middle.

J is TRBJ1-4 and V is TRBV27; D gene uncertain. The V gene's germline CDR1 is MNHEY and CDR2 SMNVEV (reference sequence). CDR3 length: 15 amino acids. V shed 5 bases and J shed 7 bases, with 17 bases lying between them. CDR3 coding DNA: TGTGCCAGCAGTACCCCCGGGAGGAACCGTGAAAAACTGTTTTTT. Its protein product is CASSTPGRNREKLFF.

The chain combines TRBV11-2 with TRBJ2-2; a possible D gene is TRBD1 (5 bases). The ends were cut back, 2 bases at V and 3 bases at J, with 16 bases in the middle. Germline V gene data show CDR1 as SGHAT and CDR2 as FQNNGV. This CDR3 region has 17 residues. The CDR3 DNA follows: TGTGCCAGCAGCTTACCCCTCCAGGGATCGGACACCGGGGAGCTGTTTTTT. Encoded protein: CASSLPLQGSDTGELFF. Based on the CDR3 plus reference TRBV11-2 and TRBJ2-2, the full variable domain is EAGVAQSPRYKIIEKRQSVAFWCNPISGHATLYWYQQILGQGPKLLIQFQNNGVVDDSQLPKDRFSAERLKGVDSTLKIQPAKLEDSAVYLCASSLPLQGSDTGELFFGEGSRLTVL.

Here the CDR3 DNA reads TGTGCCAGCAGTTTACGCACTAGGGGTGGCTACACCTTC. Amino acid sequence: CASSLRTRGGYTF. The rearrangement uses TRBV28 and TRBJ1-2; tentative D call: TRBD1 (5 bases). V was clipped by 2 bases and J by 7 bases, with 11 bases between them. Germline V lookup: CDR1 MDHEN, CDR2 SYDVKM. CDR3 size: 13 residues.

The chain employs TRBV4-1 and TRBJ2-7; 7 nucleotides agree with TRBD2. V dropped 1 base and J dropped 0; count of bases not matched to a gene: 9. The CDR3 is 17 amino acids. Germline V gene sequence: CDR1 MGHRA, CDR2 YSYEKL. The chain's CDR3 is CASSQVASGLSSYEQYF. The DNA for the CDR3 is TGCGCCAGCAGCCAAGTTGCTAGCGGCCTAAGCTCCTACGAGCAGTACTTC.

The rearrangement joins TRBV28 to TRBJ2-7; D remains ambiguous. Germline loops: CDR1 MDHEN, CDR2 SYDVKM. The CDR3 has 12 residues. The V end was cut by 4 bases, the J end by 3 bases, with 7 bases between. DNA of the CDR3: TGTGCCAGCAGTTACTCAAACTACGAGCAGTACTTC. It is translated as CASSYSNYEQYF.

CDR3 sequence: CASSLDASVAKNIQYF. The CDR3 DNA sequence: TGTGCCAGCAGCTTAGATGCCAGTGTAGCCAAAAACATTCAGTACTTC. This rearrangement joins TRBV7-9 to TRBJ2-4, with D hard to call. Germline-derived CDR1 and CDR2 are SEHNR and FQNEAQ (reference sequence). There are 16 residues in the CDR3. V lost 1 base, J lost 0 bases, and 10 bases lay in between.

The V call is TRBV18, the J call TRBJ2-7; a possible D gene is TRBD1 (5 bases). The CDR3 runs to 15 residues. Germline V gives CDR1 KGHSH, CDR2 LQKENI. Trimming shortened V by 4 bases and J by 2 bases, and 15 bases separated the two germline ends. The CDR3 nucleotides read TGTGCCAGCTCACAACAGGACGTCCATGCCTACGAGCAGTACTTC. Translated, it gives CASSQQDVHAYEQYF.

The CDR3 bases are TGTGCCAGCAGTGGAGTAGGTGGACAGGGGACCTACGAGCAGTACTTC. Its translation is CASSGVGGQGTYEQYF. The rearrangement joins TRBV11-3 to TRBJ2-7, with 9 bases aligning to TRBD1. This CDR3 region has 16 residues. CDR1 SGHNT and CDR2 YENEEA come from the germline V gene. V was clipped by 6 bases and J by 2 bases; unmatched bases: 11.

V usage is TRBV27 and J usage is TRBJ2-7, with D maybe TRBD1 (5 bases). Germline values: CDR1 MNHEY, CDR2 SMNVEV (reference sequence). V was clipped by 2 bases and J by 2 bases, with 16 bases between them. There are 16 residues in the CDR3. The CDR3 spells CASSLMDTSNPYEQYF. DNA of the CDR3: TGTGCCAGCAGTTTAATGGACACTTCAAACCCCTACGAGCAGTACTTC.

This chain connects TRBV19 to TRBJ2-7; TRBD2 agrees at 16 bases. The CDR3 spans 16 residues. The V gene end was trimmed by 3 bases and the J gene end by 4 bases; junction bases not matched to a gene: 3. The germline CDR1 and CDR2 sequences are LNHDA and SQIVND (reference sequence). CDR3 sequence: CASSMGLAGGPYEQYF. DNA for the CDR3: TGTGCCAGTAGTATGGGACTAGCGGGAGGGCCATACGAGCAGTACTTC.

This chain links TRBV29-1 with TRBJ2-5, with 7 bases matching TRBD2. The J call may be in error: the DNA end matches TRBJ2-7 better. The CDR3 spans 13 residues. Looked up from germline, CDR1 is SQVTM and CDR2 is ANQGSEA. The CDR3 region has the DNA TGCAGCGTTGCGGGCGGGAGCTCCTACGAGCAGTACTTC. Residues: CSVAGGSSYEQYF.

The chain is built from TRBV4-1 and TRBJ2-7; maybe TRBD2 (7 bases). Germline assignment: CDR1 MGHRA and CDR2 YSYEKL. Between the trimmed V and J ends, which lost 1 base and 5 bases, there was a span of 15 bases. The length of the CDR3 is 15 residues. The CDR3 DNA sequence: TGCGCCAGCAGCCAAGTAGGGGGGGTTCGGAACGAGCAGTACTTC. As protein: CASSQVGGVRNEQYF.

The chain has TRBV27 and TRBJ2-6; D is possibly TRBD1 (5 bases). Per germline, CDR1 MNHEY and CDR2 SMNVEV (reference sequence). This CDR3 contains 18 residues. The V and J ends lost 4 bases and 0 bases respectively, with 16 bases between them. The CDR3 region is CASSSPDPGPSGANVLTF. CDR3 sequence (DNA): TGTGCCAGCAGTTCCCCCGACCCAGGGCCCTCTGGGGCCAACGTCCTGACTTTC.

This chain uses TRBV19 with TRBJ2-5, with 9 bases fitting TRBD2. The CDR3 has 15 residues. With 5 bases clipped from V and 5 bases from J, the junction kept 9 bases outside the gene matches. Germline CDR1 and CDR2: LNHDA and SQIVND (reference sequence). DNA for the CDR3: TGTGCCAGTAGTGCGGGGGGGCTAGCCGTGGAGACCCAGTACTTC. This translates into CASSAGGLAVETQYF.